This TCR beta chain was captured by sequencing in a study of shared clonotypes between healthy human individuals. Study-wide context: In total, the donors were a couple of women and a few men aged 18 to 49.

The V gene lost 5 bases and the J gene lost 6 bases, with 22 bases spanning the gap. The CDR3 sequence is 17 residues long. The V gene's germline CDR1 is SGHNT and CDR2 YENEEA. Produced via immunoSEQ multiplex PCR; TCRdb's table is partial and in-frame only. Of 2 million to 3 million clones in the sample, 80% to 95% were seen once. This sequence originates from a man younger than 35 in good health. Some clones in this sample may be carry-over from other donors' samples. This sequence joins TRBV11-3 and TRBJ2-2, with TRBD2 as a possible D gene (5 bases). What was sequenced was naive CD4+ T cells from PBMCs. Indicated subset: CD45RA+ positively selected. In DNA form, the CDR3 reads TGTGCCAGCAGCCCGAGCTTAGTATTGGGGAGTGCCGGGGAGCTGTTTTTT. It encodes CASSPSLVLGSAGELFF.